This T cell receptor beta chain was identified in a study of Graves' ophthalmopathy and Graves' hyperthyroidism. Turning to the study itself: Peripheral blood collection took place at initial diagnosis, before any treatment.

Study findings and constraints: Blood also contained most of the expanded thyroid clonotypes above 0.001 frequency. A 13-signature model separated ophthalmopathy from stable hyperthyroidism, reaching roughly 85% sensitivity and around 79% specificity cross-validated.

From germline, CDR1 is SEHNR and CDR2 FQNEAQ (reference sequence). The V gene lost 2 bases and the J gene lost 5 bases, with 13 bases spanning the gap. The CDR3 is 14 amino acids. For donors with ophthalmopathy, the disease showed moderate-to-severe activity, reached CAS ≥3 and NOSPECS ≥4, and had lasted under 3 months. Notes on this clonotype: The antigen is undetermined.

Researchers took RNA transcripts and amplified TCR beta CDR3 regions from them. The first round was an RT-PCR with HTBI primers, and the second round was a multiplex PCR. TCRdb fed the multiplex PCR reads into MiXCR, producing one record per CDR3 protein. The repertoire holds about 660,000 distinct CDR3 sequences, with roughly 39% as singletons. This receptor was obtained from an adult man with Graves' ophthalmopathy. V and J are TRBV7-9 and TRBJ2-7; no clear D gene. Sequencing was carried out using peripheral blood. CDR3 sequence reads: CASSLSRTPDEQYF. As DNA, the CDR3 is TGTGCCAGCAGCTTATCTAGGACCCCAGACGAGCAGTACTTC.